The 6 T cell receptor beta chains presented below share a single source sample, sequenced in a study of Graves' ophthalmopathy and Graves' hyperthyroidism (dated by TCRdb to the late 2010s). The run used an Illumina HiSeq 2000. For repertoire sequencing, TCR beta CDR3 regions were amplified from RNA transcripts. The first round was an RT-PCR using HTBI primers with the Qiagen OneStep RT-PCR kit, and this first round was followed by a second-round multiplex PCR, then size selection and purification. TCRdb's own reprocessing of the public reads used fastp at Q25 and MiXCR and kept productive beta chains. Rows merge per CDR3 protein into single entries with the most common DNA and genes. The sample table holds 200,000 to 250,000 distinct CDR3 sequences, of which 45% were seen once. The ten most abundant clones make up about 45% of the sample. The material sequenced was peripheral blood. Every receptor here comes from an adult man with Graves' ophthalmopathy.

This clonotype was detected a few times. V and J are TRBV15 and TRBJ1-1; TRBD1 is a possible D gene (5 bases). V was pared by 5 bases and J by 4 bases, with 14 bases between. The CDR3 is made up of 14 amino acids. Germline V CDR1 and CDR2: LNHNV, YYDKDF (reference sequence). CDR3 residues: CATSPRERGTEAFF. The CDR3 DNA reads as TGTGCCACCAGCCCAAGGGAAAGGGGCACTGAAGCTTTCTTT.

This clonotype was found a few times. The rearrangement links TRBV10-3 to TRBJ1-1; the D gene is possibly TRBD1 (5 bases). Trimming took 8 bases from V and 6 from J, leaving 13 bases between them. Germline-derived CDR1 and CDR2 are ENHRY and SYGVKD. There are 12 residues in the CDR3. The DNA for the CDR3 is TGTGCCATCGGTGGGACGAGATCTGAAGCTTTCTTT. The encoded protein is CAIGGTRSEAFF.

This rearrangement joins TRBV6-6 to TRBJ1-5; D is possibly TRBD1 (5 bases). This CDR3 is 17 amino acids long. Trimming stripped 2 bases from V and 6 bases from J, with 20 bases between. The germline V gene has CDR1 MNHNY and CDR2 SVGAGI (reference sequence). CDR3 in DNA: TGTGCCAGCAGTTACCCGGGGCTAGCAGACGAAAGTCAGCCCCAGCATTTT. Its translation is CASSYPGLADESQPQHF.

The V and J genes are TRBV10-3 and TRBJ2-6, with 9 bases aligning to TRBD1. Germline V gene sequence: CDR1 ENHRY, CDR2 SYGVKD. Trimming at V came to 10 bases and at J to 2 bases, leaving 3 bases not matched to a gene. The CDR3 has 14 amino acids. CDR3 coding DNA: TGTGCCAGCAGGGACAGGGCTGGGGCCAACGTCCTGACTTTC. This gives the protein CASRDRAGANVLTF.

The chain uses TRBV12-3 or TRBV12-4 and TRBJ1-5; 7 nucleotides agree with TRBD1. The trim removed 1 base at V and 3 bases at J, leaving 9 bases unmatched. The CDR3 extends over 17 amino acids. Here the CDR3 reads CASSLENAGQDNQPQHF. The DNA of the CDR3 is TGTGCCAGCAGTTTAGAGAATGCAGGACAGGACAATCAGCCCCAGCATTTT.

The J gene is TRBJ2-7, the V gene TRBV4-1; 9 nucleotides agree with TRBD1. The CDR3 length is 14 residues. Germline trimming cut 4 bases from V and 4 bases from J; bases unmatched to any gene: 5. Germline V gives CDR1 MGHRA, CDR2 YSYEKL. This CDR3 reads CASSPRGQGYEQYF. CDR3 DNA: TGCGCCAGCAGCCCGCGAGGACAGGGGTACGAGCAGTACTTC.